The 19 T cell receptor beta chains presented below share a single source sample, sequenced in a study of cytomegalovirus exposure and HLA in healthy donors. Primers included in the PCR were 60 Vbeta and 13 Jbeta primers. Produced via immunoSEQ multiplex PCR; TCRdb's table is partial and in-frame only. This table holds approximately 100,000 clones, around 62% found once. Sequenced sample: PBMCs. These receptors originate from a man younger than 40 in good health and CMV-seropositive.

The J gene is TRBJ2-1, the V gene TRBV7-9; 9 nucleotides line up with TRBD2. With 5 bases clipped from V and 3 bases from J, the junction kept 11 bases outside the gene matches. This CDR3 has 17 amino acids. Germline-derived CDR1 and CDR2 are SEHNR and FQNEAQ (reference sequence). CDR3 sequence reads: CASSGPSGGRNYNEQFF. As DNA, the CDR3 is TGTGCCAGCAGCGGACCAAGCGGGGGGCGGAACTACAATGAGCAGTTCTTC.

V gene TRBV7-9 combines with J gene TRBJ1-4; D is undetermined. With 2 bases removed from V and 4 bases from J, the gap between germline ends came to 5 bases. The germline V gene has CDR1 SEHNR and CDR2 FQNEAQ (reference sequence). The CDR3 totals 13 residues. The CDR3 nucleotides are TGTGCCAGCAGCTTAAGCAATAATGAAAAACTGTTTTTT. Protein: CASSLSNNEKLFF.

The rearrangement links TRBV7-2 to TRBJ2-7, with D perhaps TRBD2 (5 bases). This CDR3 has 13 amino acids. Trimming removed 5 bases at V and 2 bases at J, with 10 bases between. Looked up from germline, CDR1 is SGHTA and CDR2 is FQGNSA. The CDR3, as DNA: TGTGCCAGCAGCAGTACGGGGACCTACGAGCAGTACTTC. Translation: CASSSTGTYEQYF.

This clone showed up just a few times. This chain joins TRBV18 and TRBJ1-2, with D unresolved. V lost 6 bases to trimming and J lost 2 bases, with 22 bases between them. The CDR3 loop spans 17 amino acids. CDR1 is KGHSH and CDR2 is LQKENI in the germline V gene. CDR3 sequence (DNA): TGTGCCAGCTCCTTTTCCTCCCCCTTAACAGACAACTATGGCTACACCTTC. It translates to CASSFSSPLTDNYGYTF.

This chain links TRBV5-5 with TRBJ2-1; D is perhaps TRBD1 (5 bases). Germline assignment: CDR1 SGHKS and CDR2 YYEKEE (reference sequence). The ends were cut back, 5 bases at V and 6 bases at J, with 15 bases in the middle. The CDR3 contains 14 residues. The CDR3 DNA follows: TGTGCCAGCAGGCGTGCCAGGGAACTCAATGAGCAGTTCTTC. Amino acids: CASRRARELNEQFF.

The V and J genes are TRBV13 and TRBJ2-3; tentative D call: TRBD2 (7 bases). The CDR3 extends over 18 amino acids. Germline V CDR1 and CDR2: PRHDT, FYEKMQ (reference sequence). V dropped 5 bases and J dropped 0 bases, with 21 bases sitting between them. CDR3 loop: CASSLTPGWGGSTDTQYF. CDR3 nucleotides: TGTGCCAGCAGCCTTACCCCCGGGTGGGGGGGCAGCACAGATACGCAGTATTTT.

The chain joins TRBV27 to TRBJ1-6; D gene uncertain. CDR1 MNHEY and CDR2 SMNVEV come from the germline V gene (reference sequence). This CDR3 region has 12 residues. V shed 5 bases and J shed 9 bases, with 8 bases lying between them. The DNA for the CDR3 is TGTGCCAGCAGTCGACTATCTTCACCCCTCCACTTT. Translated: CASSRLSSPLHF.

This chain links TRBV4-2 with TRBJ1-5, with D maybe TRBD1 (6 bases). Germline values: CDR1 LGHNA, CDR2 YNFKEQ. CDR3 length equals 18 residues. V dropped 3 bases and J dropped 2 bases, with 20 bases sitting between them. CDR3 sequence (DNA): TGTGCCAGCAGCCACGGACAGCCTATGGGATATGGCAATCAGCCCCAGCATTTT. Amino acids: CASSHGQPMGYGNQPQHF.

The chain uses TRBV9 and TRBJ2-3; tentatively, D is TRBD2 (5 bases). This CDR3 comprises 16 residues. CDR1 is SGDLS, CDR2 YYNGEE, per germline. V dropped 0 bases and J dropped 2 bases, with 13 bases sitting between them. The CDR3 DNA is TGTGCCAGCAGCGTAGAACCTATCGACTACACAGATACGCAGTATTTT. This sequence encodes CASSVEPIDYTDTQYF. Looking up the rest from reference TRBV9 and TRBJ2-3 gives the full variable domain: DSGVTQTPKHLITATGQRVTLRCSPRSGDLSVYWYQQSLDQGLQFLIQYYNGEERAKGNILERFSAQQFPDLHSELNLSSLELGDSALYFCASSVEPIDYTDTQYFGPGTRLTVL.

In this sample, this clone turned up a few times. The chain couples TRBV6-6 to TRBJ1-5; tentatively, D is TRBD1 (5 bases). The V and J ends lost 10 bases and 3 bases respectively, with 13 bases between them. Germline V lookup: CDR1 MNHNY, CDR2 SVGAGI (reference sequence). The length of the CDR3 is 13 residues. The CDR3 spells CATRAGNNQPQHF. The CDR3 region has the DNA TGTGCCACCCGGGCAGGGAACAATCAGCCCCAGCATTTT.

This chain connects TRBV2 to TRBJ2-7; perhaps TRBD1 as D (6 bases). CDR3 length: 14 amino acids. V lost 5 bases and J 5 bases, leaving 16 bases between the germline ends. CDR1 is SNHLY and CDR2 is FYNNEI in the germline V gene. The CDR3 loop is CASSRPGAIHEQYF. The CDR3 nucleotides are TGTGCCAGCAGTAGGCCAGGGGCGATCCACGAGCAGTACTTC.

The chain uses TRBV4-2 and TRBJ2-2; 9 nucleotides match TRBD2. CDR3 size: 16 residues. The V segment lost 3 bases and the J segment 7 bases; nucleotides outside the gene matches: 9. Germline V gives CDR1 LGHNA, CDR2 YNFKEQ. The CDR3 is CASSQPGGGAGGELFF. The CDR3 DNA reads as TGTGCCAGCAGCCAGCCGGGCGGGGGGGCAGGCGGGGAGCTGTTTTTT.

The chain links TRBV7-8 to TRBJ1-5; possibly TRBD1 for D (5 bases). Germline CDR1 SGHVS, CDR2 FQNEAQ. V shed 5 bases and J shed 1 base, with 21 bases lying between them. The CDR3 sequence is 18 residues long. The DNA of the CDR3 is TGTGCCAGCAGCCAACAGACACCCAGGGAGGGCAGCAATCAGCCCCAGCATTTT. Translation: CASSQQTPREGSNQPQHF.

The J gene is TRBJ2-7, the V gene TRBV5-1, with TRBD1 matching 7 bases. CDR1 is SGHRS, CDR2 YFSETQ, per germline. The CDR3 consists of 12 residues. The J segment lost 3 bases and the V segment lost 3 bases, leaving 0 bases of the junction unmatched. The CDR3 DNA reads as TGCGCCAGCAGCTCAGGGGGCTACGAGCAGTACTTC. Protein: CASSSGGYEQYF.

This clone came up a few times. CDR3 sequence (DNA): TGTGCCAGCAGCTGGGACAGCTCCTATGGCTACACCTTC. Its protein product is CASSWDSSYGYTF. The genes are TRBV14 and TRBJ1-2; TRBD1 matches at 7 bases. CDR1 SGHDN and CDR2 FVKESK come from the germline V gene. The CDR3 has 13 residues. The V gene end was trimmed by 5 bases and the J gene end by 4 bases; junction bases not matched to a gene: 4.

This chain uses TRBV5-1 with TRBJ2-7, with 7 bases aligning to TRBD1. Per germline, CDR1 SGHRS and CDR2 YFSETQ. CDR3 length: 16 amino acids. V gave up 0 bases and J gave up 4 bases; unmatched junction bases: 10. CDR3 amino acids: CASSLADQTGRYEQYF. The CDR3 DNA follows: TGCGCCAGCAGCTTGGCAGACCAGACAGGGAGATACGAGCAGTACTTC. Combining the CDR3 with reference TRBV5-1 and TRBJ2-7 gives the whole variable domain KAGVTQTPRYLIKTRGQQVTLSCSPISGHRSVSWYQQTPGQGLQFLFEYFSETQRNKGNFPGRFSGRQFSNSRSEMNVSTLELGDSALYLCASSLADQTGRYEQYFGPGTRLTVT.

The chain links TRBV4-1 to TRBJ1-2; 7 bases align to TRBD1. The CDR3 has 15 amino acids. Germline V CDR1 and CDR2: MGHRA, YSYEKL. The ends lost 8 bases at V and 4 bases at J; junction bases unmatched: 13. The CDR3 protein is CASSGPGGFVYGYTF. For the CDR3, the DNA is TGCGCCAGCTCAGGGCCAGGGGGGTTCGTCTATGGCTACACCTTC.

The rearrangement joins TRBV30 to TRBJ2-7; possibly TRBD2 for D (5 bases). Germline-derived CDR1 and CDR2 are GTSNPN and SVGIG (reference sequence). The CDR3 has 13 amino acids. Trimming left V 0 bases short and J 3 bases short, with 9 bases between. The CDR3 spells CAWSVSRGYEQYF. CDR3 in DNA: TGTGCCTGGAGTGTATCCCGGGGCTACGAGCAGTACTTC.

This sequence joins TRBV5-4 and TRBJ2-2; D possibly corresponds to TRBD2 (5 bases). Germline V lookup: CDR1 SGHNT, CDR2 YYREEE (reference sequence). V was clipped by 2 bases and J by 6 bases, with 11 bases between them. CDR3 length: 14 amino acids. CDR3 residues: CASSFKEGSGELFF. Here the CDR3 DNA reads TGTGCCAGCAGCTTCAAAGAGGGTTCCGGGGAGCTGTTTTTT.